The rows below give T cell receptor beta chains drawn from one sample of a study of T cells in localized non-small cell lung cancer. Some clones are missing from TCRdb's copy, which holds only in-frame ones; the method was immunoSEQ multiplex PCR. The sample has about 52,000 clones, more than 85% seen once. Source: PBMCs, taken before any cancer treatment. Source of these receptors: a female donor with stage II lung adenocarcinoma. Each CDR3 is given with its conserved first and last residue. The D gene is left open where the match is weak. Size values are once, few and many counts, or a class for expanded clones, and some rows have none.

- | TRBJ1-2 | - | TRBV5-1 | TGCGCCAGCAGCTCAAACAGGGTTGGCTACACCTTC | CASSSNRVGYTF
few | TRBJ2-5 | - | TRBV4-1 | TGCGCCAGCAGCCAATCACCGGGGACCCAGTACTTC | CASSQSPGTQYF
- | TRBJ1-2 | TRBD1 | TRBV6-1 | TGTGCCAGCAGTGCAGGGACAGGAGCAGGATATGGCTACACCTTC | CASSAGTGAGYGYTF
- | TRBJ2-7 | TRBD1 | TRBV5-1 | TGCGCCAGCAGCCCAACGACAGGGATCTACGAGCAGTACTTC | CASSPTTGIYEQYF
- | TRBJ1-3 | - | TRBV19 | TGTGCCAGTAGCACCCTGGGTCCCTCTGGAAACACCATATATTTT | CASSTLGPSGNTIYF
- | TRBJ2-5 | TRBD1 | TRBV4-1 | TGCGCCAGCAGCCAAGGACAGGGGGCGAACGACCAAGAGACCCAGTACTTC | CASSQGQGANDQETQYF
once | TRBJ1-3 | - | TRBV2 | TGTGCCAGCAGTGGGTACTCTGGAAACACCATATATTTT | CASSGYSGNTIYF
few | TRBJ1-1 | - | TRBV30 | TGTGCCTGGAGTGTACAGCGGAACACTGAAGCTTTCTTT | CAWSVQRNTEAFF
- | TRBJ2-7 | TRBD2 | TRBV7-3 | TGTGCCAGCAGCCCGGGACTAGCGGGGGGCTTCTACGAGCAGTACTTC | CASSPGLAGGFYEQYF
once | TRBJ2-5 | - | TRBV19 | TGTGCCAGTAGTATAGGAGGAGAGACCCAGTACTTC | CASSIGGETQYF
once | TRBJ2-2 | - | TRBV5-1 | TGCGCCAGCAGCTGGGGGACTGAAAACACCGGGGAGCTGTTTTTT | CASSWGTENTGELFF
- | TRBJ1-1 | - | TRBV19 | TGTGCCAGTAGTATCCGGGCCAAAGGAACAGGGACGGGAACTGAAGCTTTCTTT | CASSIRAKGTGTGTEAFF
few | TRBJ1-5 | - | TRBV11-2 | TGTGCCAGCAGCTTAGGCGGGCGAGGCAATCAGCCCCAGCATTTT | CASSLGGRGNQPQHF
- | TRBJ2-7 | - | TRBV5-5 | TGTGCCAGCACCGCTTGGAGCGCCTCCTACGAGCAGTACTTC | CASTAWSASYEQYF
- | TRBJ1-2 | TRBD1 | TRBV28 | TGTGCCAGCAGTTTAGCGGGACAGGGTTATCTCGGCTACACCTTC | CASSLAGQGYLGYTF
- | TRBJ2-7 | TRBD1 | TRBV9 | TGTGCCAGCAGTGCTGAGACAGGGGTGGACGAGCAGTACTTC | CASSAETGVDEQYF
- | TRBJ2-1 | - | TRBV5-6 | TGTGCCAGCAGCTTGTTTTTAGAGCAGTTCTTC | CASSLFLEQFF
- | TRBJ1-1 | - | TRBV7-9 | TGTGCCAGCAGCTTACCTGGCTTTAACACTGAAGCTTTCTTT | CASSLPGFNTEAFF
- | TRBJ1-5 | - | TRBV7-5 | TGTGTCACCCCGGGGGGGCGTAGGAGCAATCAGCCCCAGCATTTT | CVTPGGRRSNQPQHF
few | TRBJ1-1 | - | TRBV30 | TGTGCCTGGGACAATTGGTCTGAAGCTTTCTTT | CAWDNWSEAFF
- | TRBJ1-1 | - | TRBV5-1 | TGCGCCAGCAGCTTGGGGACGGGGAACACTGAAGCTTTCTTT | CASSLGTGNTEAFF
- | TRBJ1-2 | - | TRBV19 | TGTGCCAGTAGTATAATTGGGCAGAGCGGCTACACCTTC | CASSIIGQSGYTF
- | TRBJ1-2 | - | TRBV6-5 | TGTGCCAGCAGGCAACGAGCTAACTATGGCTACACCTTC | CASRQRANYGYTF
- | TRBJ1-5 | TRBD1 | TRBV19 | TGTGCCAGTAGTATGGATGCAGGGGGGTATCAGCCCCAGCATTTT | CASSMDAGGYQPQHF
- | TRBJ1-2 | - | TRBV6-1 | TGTGCCAGCAGTGATTTAGTTACGGGCCGATATGGCTACACCTTC | CASSDLVTGRYGYTF
- | TRBJ2-5 | - | TRBV7-3 | TGTGCCAGCAGTCGAGGGGTAACAGAGACCCAGTACTTC | CASSRGVTETQYF